The TCR beta chain described here comes from a study of cytomegalovirus exposure and HLA in healthy donors. TCRdb keeps only in-frame clones here, not all; method: immunoSEQ multiplex PCR. The data contain roughly 330,000 clones, about 90% of them singletons. Germline V gene data show CDR1 as SGHRS and CDR2 as YFSETQ. This CDR3 region has 15 residues. Germline trimming cut 4 bases from V and 5 bases from J; bases unmatched to any gene: 8. The chain couples TRBV5-1 to TRBJ1-1, with 10 bases identical to TRBD1. Sequenced material: PBMCs. The receptor's source is a woman aged 25 to 39 in good health and CMV-seropositive. DNA for the CDR3: TGCGCCAGCAGCCCACTGACAGGGGGCGTAACTGAAGCTTTCTTT. This encodes CASSPLTGGVTEAFF. Drawing the rest from reference TRBV5-1 and TRBJ1-1, the complete variable domain is KAGVTQTPRYLIKTRGQQVTLSCSPISGHRSVSWYQQTPGQGLQFLFEYFSETQRNKGNFPGRFSGRQFSNSRSEMNVSTLELGDSALYLCASSPLTGGVTEAFFGQGTRLTVV.